Here is one T cell receptor (beta chain) with its context. Antigen: not known. Mismatch with germline at one junction end may stem from a read error. Through a sample-barcoded 5' primer and a J-beta primer mix, a second PCR was run for roughly 6 to 11 cycles. In TCRdb, the 5' RACE reads were re-called with MiXCR into one record per CDR3 protein. Of about 1.6 million distinct CDR3 sequences in the sample, about 31% were seen once. This sample was included in a study of blood T cells in healthy people across ages. CDR1 is SGHTA and CDR2 is FQGTGA in the germline V gene. This CDR3 is built from 17 residues. Overall study findings and caveats: Unsorted PBMCs ruled out conclusive naive versus antigen-experienced comparison. Researchers report that TCR beta diversity correlated strongly with naive T cell percentage. In older individuals, TCR beta diversity per million T cells was lower, falling roughly linearly with age. Possibly confounding the expanded clonotype changes was the fact that donor CMV status was unknown.

The sample was blood. V gene TRBV7-3 combines with J gene TRBJ2-6; D might be TRBD1 (5 bases). The source is a woman aged 30 to 39 in good health. In nucleotides, the CDR3 is TGTGCCAGCAGCTTAATGCCCAGGAACTCTGGGGCCAACGTCCAGACTTTC. It translates to CASSLMPRNSGANVQTF.